Listed below are T cell receptor beta chains from one sample, sequenced in a study of T cell repertoires in cytomegalovirus infection. No antigens are known for them. TCRdb analysed the reads with MiXCR anew, one entry per CDR3 protein. Of roughly 920,000 distinct CDR3 sequences listed, about 33% were seen once; the top ten hold 13%. Specimen: cultured CD8+ T cells from PBMCs, collected from culture after CMV antigen stimulation. The receptor source for this set is a human donor in good health (CMV status not recorded). Some clones in this sample may be carry-over from other donors' samples. Each CDR3 is given with its conserved first and last residue. A D gene is named only where the DNA matches it firmly. A row's size may be missing; if present it is once, few, many or a size class.

NA	few	17	TRBV7-6	TRBJ2-5	TGTGCCAGCAGCTTATTGCGAGGGGGTTACATCCAAGAGACCCAGTACTTC	CASSLLRGGYIQETQYF
NA	NA	14	TRBV27	TRBJ1-3	TGTGCCAACAGTCCGACAGGAGCTGGAAACACCATATATTTT	CANSPTGAGNTIYF
NA	NA	16	TRBV6-2/TRBV6-3	TRBJ1-5	TGTGCCAGCAGTTACGTCTCTGCCGGGGAGCATCAGCCCCAGCATTTT	CASSYVSAGEHQPQHF
NA	few	16	TRBV6-1	TRBJ2-3	TGTGCCAGCAGTGAATGGGCACAGGGCCGCACAGATACGCAGTATTTT	CASSEWAQGRTDTQYF
TRBD1	NA	13	TRBV4-3	TRBJ1-2	TGCGCCAGCAGCCTACGACAGGGAGATGGCTACACCTTC	CASSLRQGDGYTF
NA	many	14	TRBV7-7	TRBJ2-3	TGTGCCAGCAGCTTAGGGGTGGGGACAGATACGCAGTATTTT	CASSLGVGTDTQYF
NA	NA	16	TRBV6-2/TRBV6-3	TRBJ2-3	TGTGCCAGCACCTACAGGGCTCCCCTGCTCACAGATACGCAGTATTTT	CASTYRAPLLTDTQYF
NA	NA	15	TRBV11-1	TRBJ2-1	TGTGCCAGCAGCTTAGGGGGGCTGCTTCGGAATGAGCAGTTCTTC	CASSLGGLLRNEQFF
TRBD1	NA	15	TRBV9	TRBJ1-1	TGTGCCAGCAGCGTACAGGGACAGCTGAACACTGAAGCTTTCTTT	CASSVQGQLNTEAFF
TRBD2	few	17	TRBV6-5	TRBJ2-3	TGTGCCAGCAGTTCCGGACTAGCGGGGGATAGCACAGATACGCAGTATTTT	CASSSGLAGDSTDTQYF
TRBD1	NA	18	TRBV6-2/TRBV6-3	TRBJ1-2	TGTGCCAGCAGTTACAAACCCCCGGGACAGGAGACTAACTATGGCTACACCTTC	CASSYKPPGQETNYGYTF
NA	many	15	TRBV24-1	TRBJ1-5	TGTGCCACCAGTGAAGGAGGGTCTAGCAATCAGCCCCAGCATTTT	CATSEGGSSNQPQHF
TRBD1	NA	13	TRBV29-1	TRBJ1-2	TGCAGCGACAGGGCCGCAGGGGGCTATGGCTACACCTTC	CSDRAAGGYGYTF
NA	few	16	TRBV6-6	TRBJ1-2	TGTGCCAGCAATGGGCAAGAGGGGTTCGGGTTCGGTGGCTACACCTTC	CASNGQEGFGFGGYTF
TRBD1	few	15	TRBV6-2/TRBV6-3	TRBJ1-1	TGTGCCAGCAGGGGGACAGGGGGCGCCGACACTGAAGCTTTCTTT	CASRGTGGADTEAFF
NA	NA	13	TRBV20-1	TRBJ1-1	TGCAGTGCTAGAAGAGGGGGGGGACTTGAAGCTTTCTTT	CSARRGGGLEAFF
NA	few	11	TRBV4-1	TRBJ1-5	TGCGCCAGCAGCCAAGGGGACACCCAGCATTTT	CASSQGDTQHF
NA	many	15	TRBV7-2	TRBJ1-5	TGTGCCAGCAGCTTAGGAGGCCAAGCTCGGCAGCCCCAGCATTTT	CASSLGGQARQPQHF
NA	few	12	TRBV12-3/TRBV12-4	TRBJ2-4	TGTGCCAGCAGCCCTGCACCGGGACATTTATCGTTC	CASSPAPGHLSF
NA	NA	13	TRBV12-3/TRBV12-4	TRBJ1-1	TGTGCCAGCAGTTTATCCCTCAGGGCTGAAGCTTTCTTT	CASSLSLRAEAFF
TRBD2	many	18	TRBV5-6	TRBJ2-5	TGTGCCAGCAGCTTGGACCTAGCGGGGGGCTATGAGAAAGAGACCCAGTACTTC	CASSLDLAGGYEKETQYF
NA	few	17	TRBV7-6	TRBJ2-3	TGTGCCAGCAGCTCCGTCCCGGGACATTCATCCACAGATACGCAGTATTTT	CASSSVPGHSSTDTQYF
NA	NA	14	TRBV6-2/TRBV6-3	TRBJ2-1	TGTGCCAGCAAGTCCCCGACAGGATACAATGAGCAGTTCTTC	CASKSPTGYNEQFF
NA	NA	15	TRBV7-6	TRBJ1-4	TGTGCCAGCAGCCGCCGGAGTACCGAAAATGAAAAACTGTTTTTT	CASSRRSTENEKLFF
NA	NA	13	TRBV20-1	TRBJ2-7	TGCAGTGCTAGAGATCCGAGGGCCCACGAGCAGTACTTC	CSARDPRAHEQYF
TRBD1	NA	13	TRBV10-3	TRBJ2-5	TGTGCCACAAAGACAGGGGTTGAAGAGACCCAGTACTTC	CATKTGVEETQYF
TRBD1	NA	15	TRBV6-8	TRBJ2-3	TGTGTCAGCAGCTTGGGACAGGGATTGCCAGATACGCAGTATTTT	CVSSLGQGLPDTQYF
TRBD1	NA	13	TRBV20-1	TRBJ1-2	TGCAGTGCTAGAGGGACAGGGGACTATGGCTACACCTTC	CSARGTGDYGYTF
NA	NA	15	TRBV4-1	TRBJ1-1	TGCGCCAGCAGCCAGTTCCGGACAGCGAACACTGAAGCTTTCTTT	CASSQFRTANTEAFF
TRBD1	NA	15	TRBV11-3	TRBJ2-7	TGTGCCAGCAGCTTGGACAGGGGAAGCTCCTACGAGCAGTACTTC	CASSLDRGSSYEQYF
TRBD1	few	16	TRBV7-6	TRBJ2-1	TGTGCCAGCAGCTCTTCGACAGGGGCTTCCTACAATGAGCAGTTCTTC	CASSSSTGASYNEQFF
NA	NA	16	TRBV20-1	TRBJ1-5	TGCAGTGCTAGAGATGGAGACAGACCCAGCAATCAGCCCCAGCATTTT	CSARDGDRPSNQPQHF
NA	few	13	TRBV6-1	TRBJ1-4	TGTGCCATCGAGACACCCTCTGGTGAAAAACTGTTTTTT	CAIETPSGEKLFF
NA	few	13	TRBV19	TRBJ2-7	TGTGCCAGTAGTATAAGGCAGAACTACGAGCAGTACTTC	CASSIRQNYEQYF
NA	NA	13	TRBV5-1	TRBJ2-5	TGCGCCAGCAGCTTGGAGGCAAGGGAGACCCAGTACTTC	CASSLEARETQYF
NA	NA	14	TRBV6-5	TRBJ1-1	TGTGCCAGCATCCCTACGGATTTGAACACTGAAGCTTTCTTT	CASIPTDLNTEAFF
TRBD1	NA	15	TRBV19	TRBJ2-3	TGTGCCAGTAGTATACAGGACAGGGGGCGAGATACGCAGTATTTT	CASSIQDRGRDTQYF
TRBD1	NA	15	TRBV15	TRBJ1-5	TGTGCCAGTTCCGGGACAGTAAATAGCAATCAGCCCCAGCATTTT	CASSGTVNSNQPQHF
TRBD1	few	15	TRBV7-9	TRBJ1-2	TGTGCCAGCAGCGCCCAGGACAGGCGTTACTATGGCTACACCTTC	CASSAQDRRYYGYTF
NA	few	18	TRBV6-6	TRBJ2-3	TGTGCCAGCAGTTACTCGACCGAGCGTCATACGCCGCTGGATACGCAGTATTTT	CASSYSTERHTPLDTQYF
NA	few	16	TRBV4-1	TRBJ2-3	TGCGCCAGCAGCCAAGAACACGGGCCTAGCACAGATACGCAGTATTTT	CASSQEHGPSTDTQYF
NA	NA	13	TRBV7-6	TRBJ1-1	TGTGCCAGCAGCTTATATATTGAGTGGGGAGCTTTCTTT	CASSLYIEWGAFF
TRBD1	NA	12	TRBV12-5	TRBJ2-4	TGTGCTAGTGGTCCTGGGACAGACATTCAGTACTTC	CASGPGTDIQYF
NA	NA	17	TRBV6-6	TRBJ2-1	TGTGCCAGCAGTTACTCGTCGGCCCCCTACCCCTACAATGAGCAGTTCTTC	CASSYSSAPYPYNEQFF
NA	NA	15	TRBV6-7	TRBJ2-7	TGTGCCAGCAGTTACGAAAGGGGACCTCCCTACGAGCAGTACTTC	CASSYERGPPYEQYF
NA	NA	14	TRBV6-5	TRBJ1-5	TGTGCCAGCAGTTACTCGGACTGGAATCAGCCCCAGCATTTT	CASSYSDWNQPQHF
NA	NA	16	TRBV6-6	TRBJ1-5	TGTGCCACCTCAATCGACCCGGGTAGCCGGTTTGGGCCCCAGCATTTT	CATSIDPGSRFGPQHF
TRBD1	once	13	TRBV25-1	TRBJ2-7	TGTGCCAGCAGTGGCGGGACAGGCTACGAGCAGTACTTC	CASSGGTGYEQYF
NA	few	14	TRBV6-6	TRBJ2-1	TGTGCCAGCAGTTACACAAACAGGCACAATGAGCAGTTCTTC	CASSYTNRHNEQFF
TRBD1	NA	15	TRBV27	TRBJ2-3	TGTGCCAGCAGTCATCGGGACAGGGCGGGAGATACGCAGTATTTT	CASSHRDRAGDTQYF
TRBD1	few	15	TRBV6-1	TRBJ1-1	TGTGCCAGCAGTTTGGACAGGGGCGTTTACACTGAAGCTTTCTTT	CASSLDRGVYTEAFF
NA	few	16	TRBV7-4	TRBJ2-2	TGTGCCAGCAGCCCAACAAGGACCGCGTTGTCCGGGGAGCTGTTTTTT	CASSPTRTALSGELFF
NA	few	15	TRBV4-1	TRBJ1-5	TGCGCCAGCAGCCAAGGGGAAGGGAGCAATCAGCCCCAGCATTTT	CASSQGEGSNQPQHF